The 2 T cell receptor beta chains below all came from one sample that was sequenced in a study of fetal regulatory T cell absence and autoimmunity. The protocol was immunoSEQ multiplex PCR, while the TCRdb copy is restricted to in-frame clones and leaves out a portion. The repertoire consists of approximately 49,000 clones, with about four fifths occurring once and the leading ten covering 0.4% to 0.45%. Sequences were obtained from cord blood. The receptor source for this set is a newborn boy with IPEX syndrome.

This clone occurred once. This chain links TRBV6-1 with TRBJ1-4; a possible D gene is TRBD1 (6 bases). Germline V gene sequence: CDR1 MNHNS, CDR2 SASEGT. The CDR3 has 16 residues. Trimming shortened V by 4 bases and J by 0 bases, and 12 bases separated the two germline ends. CDR3 nucleotide sequence: TGTGCCAGCAGTGGACAGGACGGACCAACTAATGAAAAACTGTTTTTT. As protein: CASSGQDGPTNEKLFF.

This chain connects TRBV5-8 to TRBJ2-5; 10 bases match TRBD2. The V segment lost 1 base and the J segment 4 bases; nucleotides outside the gene matches: 1. The CDR3 covers 14 residues. The germline CDR1 and CDR2 sequences are SGHTS and YDEGEE. The chain's CDR3 is CASSLLAGVETQYF. CDR3 nucleotides: TGTGCCAGCAGCTTGCTAGCGGGGGTAGAGACCCAGTACTTC. Full variable domain (rest looked up from reference TRBV5-8 and TRBJ2-5): EAGVTQSPTHLIKTRGQQATLRCSPISGHTSVYWYQQALGLGLQFLLWYDEGEERNRGNFPPRFSGRQFPNYSSELNVNALELEDSALYLCASSLLAGVETQYFGPGTRLLVL.